This T cell receptor (beta chain) emerged from a study of blood T cell repertoires in COVID-19. Study details: The United States, Italy and Spain supplied acute and convalescent COVID-19 samples. T cells, B-cell-depleted T cells, or PBMCs provided the cDNA or gDNA that served as material.

The V gene lost 4 bases and the J gene lost 7 bases, with 10 bases spanning the gap. This CDR3 is 12 amino acids long. Germline V lookup: CDR1 KGHSY, CDR2 FQNENV. Per the authors' pipeline: The assay estimated nucleated cells by amplifying reference gene primers. Profiled with immunoSEQ multiplex PCR; TCRdb holds only in-frame clones, not every one. Clonal size and the V and J genes are those of that table, whereas D and trimming came from the DNA. The data show roughly 120,000 clones, about 88% seen once. Sequencing input: peripheral blood. The receptor was isolated from a man between 45 and 60 years old with active COVID-19. J is TRBJ1-2 and V is TRBV16, with D maybe TRBD1 (6 bases). In nucleotides, the CDR3 is TGTGCCAGCAGCCCGGCAGGGGCTGGCTACACCTTC. Translation: CASSPAGAGYTF. Combining the CDR3 with reference TRBV16 and TRBJ1-2 gives the whole variable domain GEEVAQTPKHLVRGEGQKAKLYCAPIKGHSYVFWYQQVLKNEFKFLISFQNENVFDETGMPKERFSAKCLPNSPCSLEIQATKLEDSAVYFCASSPAGAGYTFGSGTRLTVV.